This TCR beta chain is from a study of blood T cell repertoires in COVID-19. Study information: Collection of acute and convalescent COVID-19 samples took place in the United States, Italy and Spain.

Per the study methods: Amplified reference gene primers provided the basis for estimating nucleated cell counts. Sequenced by immunoSEQ multiplex PCR; TCRdb stores in-frame clones only, minus some. That table gives V, J and clone size, and the DNA gave D and trimming. This sample has roughly 350,000 clones; around 90% occur once, and the top ten carry around 3.3%. V was clipped by 0 bases and J by 7 bases, with 11 bases between them. CDR1 is SGDLS, CDR2 YYNGEE, per germline. This CDR3 comprises 13 residues. The count of this clone is one. This chain uses TRBV9 with TRBJ2-7; perhaps TRBD2 as D (5 bases). The receptor was isolated from a woman under 30 who had recovered from COVID-19. Sequencing was carried out using peripheral blood. CDR3 DNA sequence: TGTGCCAGCAGCGTAGTTAGGGTAGCGGAGCAGTACGTC. Protein product: CASSVVRVAEQYV.